A single sample gave rise to the 9 T cell receptor beta chains below, sequenced in a study of Ad26.COV2.S vaccination and SARS-CoV-2 variants. The repertoire was sequenced with immunoSEQ multiplex PCR; TCRdb's copy has only in-frame clones and lacks some. The sample includes some 420,000 clones, around 89% of them seen just once. Treatment given: roughly 18 received Ad26.COV2.S at low or high dose, single or two shots; several received placebo; per-sample allocation not given. Repertoires come from day 63 after the first vaccine or placebo injection. The sample in question was peripheral blood, obtained in a trial of Ad26.COV2.S vaccine versus placebo. These receptors originate from a person aged 18-60 years who received the Ad26.COV2.S COVID-19 vaccine or a placebo.

This sequence joins TRBV6-2 or TRBV6-3 and TRBJ2-7; D is uncertain. Germline assignment: CDR1 MNHEY and CDR2 SVGEGT. The V gene lost 5 bases and the J gene lost 0 bases, with 20 bases spanning the gap. This CDR3 spans 17 amino acids. The CDR3 spells CASSPLLVMESSYEQYF. The DNA for the CDR3 is TGTGCCAGCAGTCCCCTCCTTGTGATGGAGAGCTCCTACGAGCAGTACTTC.

The chain uses TRBV7-8 and TRBJ2-1, with TRBD2 as a possible D gene (6 bases). CDR1 SGHVS and CDR2 FQNEAQ come from the germline V gene. V was trimmed by 5 bases and J by 6 bases, leaving 17 bases between them. This CDR3 spans 15 amino acids. In nucleotides, the CDR3 is TGTGCCAGCAGCCCTACCGGGACTCCTTCCAATGAGCAGTTCTTC. Encoded protein: CASSPTGTPSNEQFF.

The rearrangement joins TRBV5-6 to TRBJ2-1, with 7 nucleotides matching TRBD1. The J segment lost 10 bases and the V segment lost 4 bases, leaving 8 bases of the junction unmatched. CDR3 length: 13 residues. The germline CDR1 and CDR2 sequences are SGHDT and YYEEEE. The CDR3 loop reads CASSGNRGREQFF. The CDR3, as DNA: TGTGCCAGCAGCGGAAACAGGGGTCGGGAGCAGTTCTTC.

This clone has just one count. The rearrangement uses TRBV6-5 and TRBJ2-7; TRBD1 matches 9 bases. CDR3 size: 15 residues. V lost 6 bases to trimming and J lost 6 bases; unmatched junction nucleotides: 12. Germline CDR1 MNHEY, CDR2 SVGAGI. The CDR3 reads CASRQTGTGLGEQYF. The CDR3, as DNA: TGTGCCAGCAGACAGACCGGGACAGGGCTTGGCGAGCAGTACTTC.

The CDR3 DNA is TGTGCCAGCAGTTCCGGGACAGAAATAAGTGACGAGCAGTACTTC. Translating gives CASSSGTEISDEQYF. The chain links TRBV28 to TRBJ2-7, with TRBD1 identical over 7 bases. The V gene end was trimmed by 4 bases and the J gene end by 5 bases; junction bases not matched to a gene: 11. Germline values: CDR1 MDHEN, CDR2 SYDVKM. The CDR3 spans 15 residues.

The rearrangement uses TRBV6-2 or TRBV6-3 and TRBJ1-6, with no clear D. V lost 3 bases and J 9 bases, leaving 9 bases between the germline ends. The germline CDR1 and CDR2 sequences are MNHEY and SVGEGT. The CDR3 totals 13 residues. The CDR3 spells CASSYSEISPLHF. The CDR3 DNA sequence: TGTGCCAGCAGTTATTCGGAGATTTCACCCCTCCACTTT.

This clone was detected only once. This rearrangement joins TRBV6-2 or TRBV6-3 to TRBJ1-1, with 10 bases lining up with TRBD1. The germline V gene has CDR1 MNHEY and CDR2 SVGEGT. The CDR3 runs 16 residues. After removal of 3 bases from V and 7 bases from J, the junction contained 11 bases not matched to a gene. The CDR3 coding sequence is TGTGCCAGCAGTTATTTCAGAAGGGGGACAGGGGTTGAAGCTTTCTTT. Its translation: CASSYFRRGTGVEAFF.

V gene TRBV4-1 combines with J gene TRBJ1-5, with D unclear. V dropped 4 bases and J dropped 2 bases, with 12 bases sitting between them. Germline CDR1 is MGHRA and CDR2 is YSYEKL. CDR3 length: 15 amino acids. The CDR3 reads CASSPDFSGNQPQHF. The CDR3 DNA follows: TGCGCCAGCAGCCCCGATTTTTCCGGCAATCAGCCCCAGCATTTT.

Concerning this clone itself: Other DNA sequences from this sample encode an identical CDR3 as well. This chain links TRBV29-1 with TRBJ2-1; D is unresolved. The CDR3 has 10 amino acids. Looked up from germline, CDR1 is SQVTM and CDR2 is ANQGSEA. Trimming stripped 4 bases from V and 6 bases from J, with 4 bases between. CDR3 loop: CSVGLNEQFF. CDR3 bases: TGCAGCGTTGGGCTCAATGAGCAGTTCTTC.